These T cell receptor beta chains were read from a single sample in a study of T cell repertoires in cytomegalovirus infection. TCRdb called the reads again in MiXCR, with one record for every CDR3 protein. The table includes about 320,000 distinct CDR3 sequences, over 7.5% detected once. Material: PBMCs. The receptors originated from a human donor in good health (CMV status not recorded). Some clones in this sample may be carry-over from other donors' samples. CDR3s include the opening cysteine and the closing phenylalanine or tryptophan. A D gene is named only where the DNA matches it firmly. The size of a clone is reported for some rows only, either as once, few or many, or as a class for expanded clones.

V,D,size,J,CDR3,DNA
TRBV19,TRBD1,many,TRBJ2-7,CASSPRGTGRTYEQYF,TGTGCCAGTAGTCCGAGGGGGACAGGTCGAACCTACGAGCAGTACTTC
TRBV19,.,few,TRBJ2-5,CASRNRLGQETQYF,TGTGCCAGTAGGAACCGATTGGGTCAAGAGACCCAGTACTTC
TRBV6-6,.,many,TRBJ1-3,CASSYLGGMGSGNTIYF,TGTGCCAGCAGTTACTTAGGTGGGATGGGGAGTGGAAACACCATATATTTT
TRBV7-2,.,many,TRBJ1-1,CASSLGGPQNTEAFF,TGTGCCAGCAGCTTAGGGGGTCCGCAGAACACTGAAGCTTTCTTT
TRBV6-2/TRBV6-3,TRBD2,.,TRBJ2-7,CASSRTSGIAYEQYF,TGTGCCAGCAGTCGAACTAGCGGGATCGCCTACGAGCAGTACTTC
TRBV5-3,TRBD1,few,TRBJ2-1,CASSVDRVVNEQFF,TGTGCCAGCAGCGTCGACAGGGTGGTCAATGAGCAGTTCTTC
TRBV11-1,.,few,TRBJ1-6,CASSVRRDGALHF,TGTGCCAGCAGCGTTCGCAGAGACGGGGCCCTCCACTTT
TRBV10-3,.,many,TRBJ2-7,CAISEQELAYEQYF,TGTGCCATCAGTGAGCAGGAATTGGCCTACGAGCAGTACTTC
TRBV6-2/TRBV6-3,TRBD2,many,TRBJ2-5,CASIPRGLAGETQYF,TGTGCCAGCATTCCCAGAGGACTAGCGGGGGAGACCCAGTACTTC
TRBV12-5,TRBD2,many,TRBJ2-7,CASDSPGTSGGAYEQYF,TGTGCTAGTGATTCCCCCGGGACTAGCGGGGGGGCTTACGAGCAGTACTTC
TRBV7-2,.,.,TRBJ2-3,CASSLTTSRRDTQYF,TGTGCCAGCAGCTTGACGACCTCCCGGAGAGATACGCAGTATTTT
TRBV20-1,.,.,TRBJ1-5,CSAIGLTKRNQPQHF,TGCAGTGCTATTGGTTTAACGAAAAGAAATCAGCCCCAGCATTTT
TRBV12-3/TRBV12-4,.,many,TRBJ2-7,CASSPLRGEQYF,TGTGCCAGCAGCCCTCTGCGGGGCGAGCAGTACTTC
TRBV7-2,.,medium-sized,TRBJ2-7,CASSPQGGGYEQYF,TGTGCCAGCAGCCCCCAGGGTGGGGGTTACGAGCAGTACTTC
TRBV12-3/TRBV12-4,.,.,TRBJ1-1,CASTPGWGTEAFF,TGTGCCAGCACCCCGGGTTGGGGGACTGAAGCTTTCTTT
TRBV20-1,TRBD2,many,TRBJ2-3,CSAIFLPGTSGVTSTDTQYF,TGCAGTGCTATCTTCCTTCCTGGGACTAGCGGGGTTACTAGCACAGATACGCAGTATTTT
TRBV12-3/TRBV12-4,.,few,TRBJ2-3,CASSPLAWTDTQYF,TGTGCCAGCAGTCCCCTAGCGTGGACAGATACGCAGTATTTT
TRBV13,.,.,TRBJ1-1,CASSLGTGHGGTEAFF,TGTGCCAGCAGCTTAGGCACGGGGCACGGTGGGACTGAAGCTTTCTTT
TRBV10-3,.,few,TRBJ1-3,CAISESGGSGNTIYF,TGTGCCATCAGTGAGTCGGGGGGATCTGGAAACACCATATATTTT
TRBV12-3/TRBV12-4,.,many,TRBJ2-6,CASRTREDRPSGANVLTF,TGTGCCAGCAGGACCCGGGAAGACAGACCCTCTGGGGCCAACGTCCTGACTTTC
TRBV11-3,.,many,TRBJ2-1,CASSSSIGNEQFF,TGTGCCAGCAGCTCCTCCATCGGCAATGAGCAGTTCTTC
TRBV7-2,.,many,TRBJ2-4,CASSLDIAKNIQYF,TGTGCCAGCAGCTTAGATATAGCCAAAAACATTCAGTACTTC
TRBV6-2/TRBV6-3,.,few,TRBJ2-5,CASSYVGNQETQYF,TGTGCCAGCAGTTACGTCGGAAACCAAGAGACCCAGTACTTC
TRBV19,.,few,TRBJ1-6,CASTMGRLGNNSPLHF,TGTGCCAGTACCATGGGACGCCTCGGAAATAATTCACCCCTCCACTTT
TRBV7-2,TRBD1,many,TRBJ1-2,CASSDTGTGFGYTF,TGTGCCAGCAGCGATACCGGGACAGGGTTTGGCTACACCTTC
TRBV7-2,TRBD2,.,TRBJ2-1,CASSWGLAGCNEQFF,TGTGCCAGCAGCTGGGGACTAGCGGGGTGCAATGAGCAGTTCTTC
TRBV7-3,TRBD2,many,TRBJ2-1,CASSLQRGVYEQFF,TGTGCCAGCAGCTTACAGCGGGGGGTCTATGAGCAGTTCTTC
TRBV6-5,TRBD1,many,TRBJ1-1,CASSLRQGLLNTEAFF,TGTGCCAGCAGTCTCCGACAGGGGCTATTAAACACTGAAGCTTTCTTT
TRBV9,.,few,TRBJ2-3,CASSQGQFSTDTQYF,TGTGCCAGCAGCCAGGGCCAGTTTAGCACAGATACGCAGTATTTT
TRBV7-8,.,many,TRBJ1-2,CASSYRVDGYTF,TGTGCCAGCAGCTACAGGGTCGATGGCTACACCTTC
TRBV27,.,few,TRBJ2-5,CASRGGLTYQETQYF,TGTGCCAGCAGGGGGGGACTCACGTACCAAGAGACCCAGTACTTC
TRBV20-1,.,few,TRBJ2-1,CSARDGPGNEQFF,TGCAGTGCTAGAGATGGTCCCGGCAATGAGCAGTTCTTC
TRBV7-8,.,many,TRBJ2-7,CASSLGTRAYEQYF,TGTGCCAGCAGCCTTGGAACCAGAGCCTACGAGCAGTACTTC
TRBV12-3/TRBV12-4,.,.,TRBJ2-5,CASRSTGKGTQYF,TGTGCCAGCAGGTCTACAGGGAAAGGGACCCAGTACTTC
TRBV7-2,TRBD2,many,TRBJ2-1,CASSLVGLAASYNEQFF,TGTGCCAGCAGCTTGGTCGGACTAGCGGCTTCCTACAATGAGCAGTTCTTC
TRBV24-1,.,few,TRBJ2-3,CATSDRGPGGDTQYF,TGTGCCACCAGTGACAGGGGCCCGGGTGGAGATACGCAGTATTTT
TRBV28,.,few,TRBJ2-1,CASTLGGGRYNEQFF,TGTGCCAGCACCCTGGGGGGCGGCAGGTACAATGAGCAGTTCTTC
TRBV28,TRBD1,few,TRBJ2-1,CASSLVLGQGYNEQFF,TGTGCCAGCAGTTTAGTGTTGGGACAGGGGTACAATGAGCAGTTCTTC
TRBV27,.,few,TRBJ2-7,CASSFFGGSSYEQYF,TGTGCCAGCAGTTTTTTCGGGGGTAGCTCCTACGAGCAGTACTTC
TRBV7-9,.,.,TRBJ2-1,CASSLGYLEQFF,TGTGCCAGCAGTCTTGGATATTTAGAGCAGTTCTTC
TRBV19,.,few,TRBJ1-5,CASSIRYSNQPQHF,TGTGCCAGTAGTATCCGATATAGCAATCAGCCCCAGCATTTT
TRBV20-1,TRBD2,few,TRBJ2-1,CSAKRTSVAEQFF,TGCAGTGCTAAGAGGACTAGCGTCGCTGAGCAGTTCTTC
TRBV5-1,.,.,TRBJ2-5,CASSLRGQQETQYF,TGCGCCAGCAGCTTGCGAGGACAGCAAGAGACCCAGTACTTC
TRBV6-5,.,.,TRBJ2-2,CASRETYDTGELFF,TGTGCCAGCAGAGAGACATACGACACCGGGGAGCTGTTTTTT
TRBV6-2/TRBV6-3,.,many,TRBJ1-6,CASSSNRVIYNSPLHF,TGTGCCAGCAGTTCTAACAGGGTCATCTATAATTCACCCCTCCACTTT
TRBV6-5,TRBD2,many,TRBJ2-2,CASSDWGGGTGELFF,TGTGCCAGCAGTGACTGGGGGGGGGGCACCGGGGAGCTGTTTTTT
TRBV20-1,.,.,TRBJ2-1,CSARDRRTLSFNEQFF,TGCAGTGCTAGAGATCGGAGGACCCTCAGCTTTAATGAGCAGTTCTTC
TRBV7-3,.,.,TRBJ2-7,CASSGGYEQHF,TGTGCCAGCAGCGGGGGGTACGAGCAGCACTTC
TRBV5-6,.,many,TRBJ2-5,CASSLFGGRETQYF,TGTGCCAGCAGCTTGTTCGGGGGCAGAGAGACCCAGTACTTC
TRBV7-3,.,many,TRBJ2-1,CASSPRAYNEQFF,TGTGCCAGCAGCCCTCGGGCCTACAATGAGCAGTTCTTC